These 17 T cell receptor beta chains came from one sample sequenced in a study of cytomegalovirus exposure and HLA in healthy donors. PCR was performed using 60 Vbeta and 13 Jbeta primers. TCRdb keeps only in-frame clones here, not all; method: immunoSEQ multiplex PCR. This table holds about 200,000 clones, about four fifths found once. Sequencing was performed on PBMCs. The receptors derive from a woman aged 18-29 years in good health and CMV-seronegative.

This chain uses TRBV6-5 with TRBJ1-6, with 9 positions matching TRBD1. J gave up 7 bases and V 5 bases, and 6 bases lay outside the gene matches. This CDR3 contains 15 residues. Germline V gene sequence: CDR1 MNHEY, CDR2 SVGAGI. CDR3 coding DNA: TGTGCCAGCAGTGCCGCCGGGACAGGGAATTCACCCCTCCACTTT. As protein: CASSAAGTGNSPLHF.

The rearrangement links TRBV5-5 to TRBJ2-3; 7 nucleotides match TRBD1. J gave up 0 bases and V 7 bases, and 5 bases lay outside the gene matches. The CDR3 extends over 14 amino acids. CDR1 SGHKS and CDR2 YYEKEE come from the germline V gene (reference sequence). CDR3 sequence reads: CASHGTVSTDTQYF. The DNA of the CDR3 is TGTGCCAGCCACGGGACAGTTAGCACAGATACGCAGTATTTT. The full variable domain, with the rest looked up from reference TRBV5-5 and TRBJ2-3, is DAGVTQSPTHLIKTRGQQVTLRCSPISGHKSVSWYQQVLGQGPQFIFQYYEKEERGRGNFPDRFSARQFPNYSSELNVNALLLGDSALYLCASHGTVSTDTQYFGPGTRLTVL.

The chain combines TRBV6-5 with TRBJ1-5, with D hard to call. The germline CDR1 and CDR2 sequences are MNHEY and SVGAGI. The CDR3 sequence is 14 residues long. V dropped 3 bases and J dropped 1 base, with 7 bases sitting between them. Here the CDR3 DNA reads TGTGCCAGCAGTTATGGGGAGAGCAATCAGCCCCAGCATTTT. This translates into CASSYGESNQPQHF.

V usage is TRBV7-8 and J usage is TRBJ1-1; 8 positions agree with TRBD1. Germline V gives CDR1 SGHVS, CDR2 FQNEAQ. CDR3 size: 11 residues. Trimming removed 6 bases from V and 11 bases from J; junction bases left unmatched: 5. This CDR3 reads CASRKTGAAFF. The CDR3 nucleotides read TGTGCCAGCAGAAAGACAGGGGCGGCTTTCTTT.

Sample share makes this clone medium-sized. The chain is built from TRBV14 and TRBJ1-2; 9 nucleotides agree with TRBD1. Unmatched junction bases numbered 2, after V lost 0 bases and J lost 0 bases. Germline-derived CDR1 and CDR2 are SGHDN and FVKESK. CDR3 size: 16 residues. CDR3 sequence reads: CASSQEDRGANYGYTF. DNA of the CDR3: TGTGCCAGCAGCCAAGAGGACAGGGGAGCTAACTATGGCTACACCTTC.

The chain has TRBV19 and TRBJ1-2; possibly TRBD1 for D (5 bases). With 5 bases removed from V and 8 bases from J, the gap between germline ends came to 21 bases. Germline V lookup: CDR1 LNHDA, CDR2 SQIVND (reference sequence). CDR3 size: 15 residues. The CDR3 is CASSLAPGLSWGYTF. The CDR3 coding sequence is TGTGCCAGTAGTCTCGCGCCAGGGCTTTCGTGGGGCTACACCTTC.

V is TRBV4-3 and J is TRBJ2-3; TRBD2 aligns across 10 bases. J gave up 5 bases and V 5 bases, and 4 bases lay outside the gene matches. This CDR3 is 14 amino acids long. Germline CDR1 LGHNA, CDR2 YSLEER. The CDR3 loop reads CASSFRLAGDTQYF. DNA for the CDR3: TGCGCCAGCAGCTTCCGACTAGCGGGAGATACGCAGTATTTT.

This clone was seen just once. One end of the junction fails to match germline, which may point to a read error. This sample also contains other DNA sequences that code for the same CDR3. The chain employs TRBV27 and TRBJ2-7; tentatively, D is TRBD2 (7 bases). Looked up from germline, CDR1 is MNHEY and CDR2 is SMNVEV (reference sequence). This CDR3 region has 15 residues. This chain's CDR3 is CASSLRGAYSYEQYF. The CDR3 bases are TGTGCCAGCAGTTTACGGGGGGCGTACTCCTACGAGCAATACTTC.

The chain is built from TRBV6-1 and TRBJ2-7; no firm D call. Deletions cut 1 base from V and 7 bases from J, with 14 bases between. CDR1 is MNHNS and CDR2 is SASEGT in the germline V gene. This CDR3 has 14 amino acids. The CDR3 sequence: CASSEGLSRWEQYV. The CDR3 nucleotides are TGTGCCAGCAGTGAAGGCCTTAGCCGTTGGGAGCAGTACGTC.

Note on this clone: The same CDR3 is also encoded by other DNA sequences in this sample. The chain uses TRBV28 and TRBJ2-7; unclear D gene. CDR1 is MDHEN, CDR2 SYDVKM, per germline. The CDR3 loop spans 12 amino acids. V gave up 1 base and J gave up 4 bases, with 5 bases separating them. The CDR3 protein is CASSLSGYEQYF. The CDR3 DNA reads as TGTGCCAGCAGTTTATCCGGTTACGAGCAGTACTTC. Full variable domain (missing parts from reference TRBV28 and TRBJ2-7): DVKVTQSSRYLVKRTGEKVFLECVQDMDHENMFWYRQDPGLGLRLIYFSYDVKMKEKGDIPEGYSVSREKKERFSLILESASTNQTSMYLCASSLSGYEQYFGPGTRLTVT.

This clone was detected only a few times. This chain joins TRBV6-6 and TRBJ1-1; TRBD1 aligns across 7 bases. The germline V gene encodes CDR1 MNHNY and CDR2 SVGAGI (reference sequence). The trim removed 0 bases at V and 7 bases at J, leaving 5 bases unmatched. The CDR3 contains 14 residues. The CDR3 DNA reads as TGTGCCAGCAGTTACTCTGACAGGGCGAATGAAGCTTTCTTT. Encoded protein: CASSYSDRANEAFF.

This rearrangement joins TRBV27 to TRBJ2-3, with a possible D match to TRBD2 (5 bases). CDR3 length: 15 amino acids. With 6 bases removed from V and 5 bases from J, the gap between germline ends came to 18 bases. The germline gives CDR1 MNHEY, CDR2 SMNVEV (reference sequence). DNA for the CDR3: TGTGCCAGCAGCTTGACCAGCCTGGGAGAAGATACGCAGTATTTT. Its protein product is CASSLTSLGEDTQYF.

This chain links TRBV9 with TRBJ2-3, with 13 bases that match TRBD2. Per germline, CDR1 SGDLS and CDR2 YYNGEE. The CDR3 has 16 amino acids. The V and J ends lost 1 base and 6 bases, in that order; junction bases with no gene match: 5. In DNA form, the CDR3 reads TGTGCCAGCAGCGTAACTGGACTAGCGGGAGAGGATACGCAGTATTTT. This gives the protein CASSVTGLAGEDTQYF.

The rearrangement links TRBV28 to TRBJ2-7, with D tentatively TRBD2 (6 bases). CDR1 is MDHEN and CDR2 is SYDVKM in the germline V gene. The V end was cut by 2 bases, the J end by 3 bases, with 8 bases between. CDR3 size: 13 residues. For the CDR3, the DNA is TGTGCCAGCAGTTTAGGGAGGAGCTACGAGCAGTACTTC. It translates to CASSLGRSYEQYF.

The gene calls are TRBV19 and TRBJ2-5; D gene unclear. V was clipped by 2 bases and J by 7 bases, with 17 bases between them. CDR3 length: 15 residues. CDR1 is LNHDA, CDR2 SQIVND, per germline (reference sequence). The CDR3 region is CASSIRLSTLGTQYF. In nucleotides, the CDR3 is TGTGCCAGTAGTATACGACTTTCCACCTTAGGGACCCAGTACTTC.

This chain joins TRBV9 and TRBJ1-1; 8 nucleotides align to TRBD1. The CDR3 covers 16 residues. Germline CDR1 SGDLS, CDR2 YYNGEE. The trim removed 2 bases at V and 5 bases at J, leaving 11 bases unmatched. The CDR3 bases are TGTGCCAGCAGCGTTGGACAGGGAGTGGTTGGAACTGAAGCTTTCTTT. Encoded protein: CASSVGQGVVGTEAFF.

This chain links TRBV11-2 with TRBJ2-7; TRBD2 aligns across 8 bases. The CDR3 covers 14 residues. The V gene's germline CDR1 is SGHAT and CDR2 FQNNGV. J was trimmed by 2 bases and V by 1 base; bases with no gene match: 1. This CDR3 reads CASSLGAGAYEQYV. In DNA form, the CDR3 reads TGTGCCAGCAGCTTAGGAGCGGGGGCCTACGAGCAGTACGTC.